This entry lists 21 T cell receptor beta chains sequenced from one sample in a study of CD8+ T cells in alopecia areata. Treatment given: oral pan-JAK inhibitor, 5-10 mg twice daily. Extracted RNA was reverse transcribed, and the resulting cDNA served as sequencing template. Method: immunoSEQ multiplex PCR; TCRdb's copy keeps in-frame clones and lacks some. The table shows around 100,000 clones, with 44% occurring only once. This specimen consisted of CD8+ T cells sorted from blood, obtained at week 24, from a patient treated with tofacitinib. Receptor source: a human donor with alopecia areata.

The V gene is TRBV7-2, the J gene TRBJ1-2; TRBD1 might be the D (5 bases). CDR3 size: 13 residues. Looked up from germline, CDR1 is SGHTA and CDR2 is FQGNSA. Trimming took 4 bases from V and 4 from J, leaving 10 bases between them. Here the CDR3 reads CASSSGRPYGYTF. The CDR3 bases are TGTGCCAGCAGCTCGGGACGGCCCTATGGCTACACCTTC.

The CDR3 reads CATSTQDRGLANYGYTF. As DNA, the CDR3 is TGTGCCACCAGCACCCAGGACAGGGGGCTAGCTAACTATGGCTACACCTTC. The chain has TRBV15 and TRBJ1-2, with 11 positions matching TRBD1. The germline gives CDR1 LNHNV, CDR2 YYDKDF (reference sequence). V gave up 4 bases and J gave up 0 bases; unmatched junction bases: 7. This CDR3 spans 17 amino acids.

This clone came up a few times. The rearrangement uses TRBV5-1 and TRBJ1-5, with TRBD1 as a possible D gene (5 bases). V was trimmed by 4 bases and J by 0 bases, leaving 11 bases between them. The length of the CDR3 is 15 residues. CDR1 is SGHRS and CDR2 is YFSETQ in the germline V gene. CDR3 DNA sequence: TGCGCCAGCAGCCGGGACCCCTATAGCAATCAGCCCCAGCATTTT. Encoded protein: CASSRDPYSNQPQHF.

The V and J genes are TRBV7-6 and TRBJ2-1; 9 bases map to TRBD2. V lost 7 bases, J lost 6 bases, and 7 bases stayed unmatched. The CDR3 has 14 residues. From germline, CDR1 is SGHVS and CDR2 FNYEAQ. The CDR3 reads CASISSGEVNEQFF. For the CDR3, the DNA is TGTGCCAGCATTTCTAGCGGGGAAGTCAATGAGCAGTTCTTC.

The chain joins TRBV6-5 to TRBJ1-6; 7 bases are shared with TRBD1. Trimming at V came to 6 bases and at J to 10 bases, leaving 12 bases not matched to a gene. In germline, CDR1 is MNHEY, CDR2 SVGAGI. CDR3 size: 15 residues. DNA of the CDR3: TGTGCCAGCAGGCAAATACAGGGGACGGAGTCACCCCTCCACTTT. Encoded protein: CASRQIQGTESPLHF.

The chain joins TRBV27 to TRBJ2-7; possibly TRBD1 for D (6 bases). The CDR3 covers 13 residues. Between the trimmed V and J ends, which lost 2 bases and 6 bases, there was a span of 11 bases. Germline V gene sequence: CDR1 MNHEY, CDR2 SMNVEV (reference sequence). The DNA for the CDR3 is TGTGCCAGCAGTTTAGTGACAGGAAGCGAGCAGTACTTC. Translation gives CASSLVTGSEQYF.

V usage is TRBV29-1 and J usage is TRBJ1-2, with D perhaps TRBD1 (5 bases). The ends were cut back, 2 bases at V and 8 bases at J, with 15 bases in the middle. The germline gives CDR1 SQVTM, CDR2 ANQGSEA. The CDR3 contains 13 residues. The CDR3 loop reads CSVESQEGYGYTF. Here the CDR3 DNA reads TGCAGCGTTGAAAGCCAGGAGGGGTACGGCTACACCTTC.

The V and J genes are TRBV2 and TRBJ2-3; TRBD2 is a possible D gene (6 bases). V was cut by 5 bases and J by 0 bases, with 15 bases left in between. Germline CDR1 and CDR2: SNHLY and FYNNEI. The CDR3 runs to 16 residues. CDR3 in DNA: TGTGCCAGCAGTCAGGAAAGCGGGCGTAGCACAGATACGCAGTATTTT. It codes for CASSQESGRSTDTQYF.

This clone was counted between two and nine times. This rearrangement joins TRBV13 to TRBJ2-1; D unresolved. CDR3 length equals 13 residues. Germline V gene lookup returns CDR1 PRHDT and CDR2 FYEKMQ (reference sequence). Trimming stripped 3 bases from V and 6 bases from J, with 9 bases between. Written as DNA, the CDR3 is TGTGCCAGCAGCTTCCTCACCCGCAATGAGCAGTTCTTC. This encodes CASSFLTRNEQFF.

The chain joins TRBV7-9 to TRBJ2-7, with D perhaps matching TRBD2 (5 bases). This CDR3 is built from 14 residues. V was clipped by 2 bases and J by 3 bases, with 11 bases between them. The V gene's germline CDR1 is SEHNR and CDR2 FQNEAQ (reference sequence). The CDR3 bases are TGTGCCAGCAGCTTAAGTGAGGGTGACTACGAGCAGTACTTC. Its translation is CASSLSEGDYEQYF.

The chain has TRBV27 and TRBJ2-2, with 10 positions matching TRBD2. Germline V gene sequence: CDR1 MNHEY, CDR2 SMNVEV (reference sequence). With 6 bases clipped from V and 3 bases from J, the junction kept 10 bases outside the gene matches. This CDR3 has 17 amino acids. CDR3 sequence: CASSPRASGRYTGELFF. As DNA, the CDR3 is TGTGCCAGCAGCCCTCGGGCTAGCGGGAGATACACCGGGGAGCTGTTTTTT.

The V call is TRBV14, the J call TRBJ1-1; D is uncertain. The germline gives CDR1 SGHDN, CDR2 FVKESK. There are 13 residues in the CDR3. V gave up 8 bases and J gave up 1 base, with 11 bases separating them. The CDR3 spells CASEKYSNTEAFF. DNA of the CDR3: TGTGCCAGCGAAAAGTACTCGAACACTGAAGCTTTCTTT.

CDR3 in DNA: TGTGCCAGCAGTTTCGGAAGAGCCTACGAGCAGTACTTC. This codes for CASSFGRAYEQYF. V is TRBV27 and J is TRBJ2-7; D is unresolved. The ends were cut back, 3 bases at V and 2 bases at J, with 8 bases in the middle. Germline lookup yields CDR1 MNHEY and CDR2 SMNVEV (reference sequence). The CDR3 length is 13 residues.

The chain links TRBV9 to TRBJ2-2; 9 bases align to TRBD1. This CDR3 has 17 residues. With 1 base clipped from V and 3 bases from J, the junction kept 7 bases outside the gene matches. Germline lookup yields CDR1 SGDLS and CDR2 YYNGEE. The CDR3 sequence is CASSVPSDRGDTGELFF. The DNA for the CDR3 is TGTGCCAGCAGCGTACCTTCTGACAGGGGGGACACCGGGGAGCTGTTTTTT.

This clone was seen a handful of times. The chain links TRBV27 to TRBJ2-3; D gene ambiguous. V was shortened by 3 bases and J by 2 bases, with 3 bases between the two germline ends. Germline-derived CDR1 and CDR2 are MNHEY and SMNVEV (reference sequence). CDR3 length: 12 residues. Here the CDR3 DNA reads TGTGCCAGCAGTTTCCCCACAGATACGCAGTATTTT. This gives the protein CASSFPTDTQYF.

This clone came up a few times. The rearrangement uses TRBV29-1 and TRBJ1-2; D might be TRBD1 (6 bases). CDR3 length: 12 amino acids. Germline CDR1 reads SQVTM; CDR2 reads ANQGSEA. V lost 0 bases and J 7 bases, leaving 9 bases between the germline ends. In DNA, the CDR3 is TGCAGCGTTGAAGAGGGGGCGACTGGCTACACCTTC. Its protein product is CSVEEGATGYTF. Combining the CDR3 with reference TRBV29-1 and TRBJ1-2 gives the whole variable domain SAVISQKPSRDICQRGTSLTIQCQVDSQVTMMFWYRQQPGQSLTLIATANQGSEATYESGFVIDKFPISRPNLTFSTLTVSNMSPEDSSIYLCSVEEGATGYTFGSGTRLTVV.

The chain is built from TRBV2 and TRBJ1-1, with D uncertain. This CDR3 spans 10 amino acids. Germline V gene lookup returns CDR1 SNHLY and CDR2 FYNNEI. The CDR3: CAGGHTEAFF. In DNA form, the CDR3 reads TGTGCAGGCGGGCACACTGAAGCTTTCTTT.

The chain combines TRBV11-2 with TRBJ2-3, with TRBD2 matching over 8 bases. CDR1 and CDR2 (germline): SGHAT, FQNNGV. V shed 7 bases and J 4 bases; nucleotides not matched to a gene: 7. The CDR3 runs 14 residues. The CDR3 is CASTPAGASDTQYF. The CDR3 nucleotides are TGTGCCAGCACCCCAGCGGGAGCCTCAGATACGCAGTATTTT.

This sequence joins TRBV14 and TRBJ2-5; weak D call: TRBD2 (6 bases). The CDR3 totals 16 residues. V dropped 0 bases and J dropped 0 bases, with 11 bases sitting between them. CDR1 is SGHDN, CDR2 FVKESK, per germline. The CDR3 protein is CASSQEASVYQETQYF. The CDR3 DNA is TGTGCCAGCAGCCAAGAGGCTAGCGTCTACCAAGAGACCCAGTACTTC.

This clone was seen once. This chain links TRBV5-1 with TRBJ1-5, with 8 bases that match TRBD1. The CDR3 sequence is 15 residues long. In germline, CDR1 is SGHRS, CDR2 YFSETQ. Germline trimming cut 5 bases from V and 0 bases from J; bases unmatched to any gene: 4. CDR3 nucleotides: TGCGCCAGCAGTCCGACAGGGGATAGCAATCAGCCCCAGCATTTT. Translated, it gives CASSPTGDSNQPQHF.

This clone was counted only a few times. The V call is TRBV29-1, the J call TRBJ2-1; D unclear. The CDR3 totals 12 residues. CDR1 and CDR2 from the germline V gene are SQVTM and ANQGSEA. V lost 1 base and J 7 bases, leaving 8 bases between the germline ends. CDR3 DNA: TGCAGCGTTGAAGTAGATTTGAATGAGCAGTTCTTC. Amino acid sequence: CSVEVDLNEQFF.